This T cell receptor (beta chain) came from a study of metastatic and nonmetastatic thyroid tumors. About the study: A comparison of repertoires was made across blood and tumor or nodule tissue from malignant and benign thyroid patients.

Comments on this clone: A much larger clone lies a single base off, so this may be a read error.

Patients underwent thyroid surgery, and none had received any treatment before it. TCRdb called clones again from the PCR reads with MiXCR. Of around 31,000 clones listed, approximately 20% are singletons. The CDR3 consists of 16 residues. The germline CDR1 and CDR2 sequences are SGHNT and YYREEE (reference sequence). The gene calls are TRBV5-4 and TRBJ2-3; D perhaps matches TRBD1 (6 bases). The clonotype was recovered from a female donor with papillary thyroid cancer or a benign thyroid nodule (not recorded which). Some clones in this sample may be carry-over from other donors' samples. Sequenced input: blood. CDR3 bases: TGTGCCAGCAGCTTGTCAGGGGCCCGCAGCACATATACGCAGTATTTT. Its translation: CASSLSGARSTYTQYF. Full variable domain (rest looked up from reference TRBV5-4 and TRBJ2-3): ETGVTQSPTHLIKTRGQQVTLRCSSQSGHNTVSWYQQALGQGPQFIFQYYREEENGRGNFPPRFSGLQFPNYSSELNVNALELDDSALYLCASSLSGARSTYTQYFGPGTRLTVL.